A single sample gave rise to the 27 T cell receptor beta chains below, sequenced in a study of cytotoxic CD8 clonotypes in ibrutinib-treated CLL. Sequencing was performed with immunoSEQ multiplex PCR; in TCRdb, only in-frame clones are kept and a portion is missing. The sample has 100,000 to 150,000 clones, 80% to 90% seen once. The sample in question was PBMCs, obtained after 24 months of ibrutinib treatment. The receptor source for this set is a human donor with chronic lymphocytic leukemia.

This chain connects TRBV5-1 to TRBJ2-3; possible D gene TRBD1, 6 bases. CDR1 and CDR2 (germline): SGHRS, YFSETQ. The CDR3 sequence is 15 residues long. Between the trimmed V and J ends, which lost 4 bases and 6 bases, there was a span of 18 bases. The CDR3 DNA sequence: TGCGCCAGCAGCACCCAAAGGACAGTTACTGATACGCAGTATTTT. This sequence encodes CASSTQRTVTDTQYF.

This rearrangement joins TRBV19 to TRBJ2-7; D is undetermined. With 1 base removed from V and 6 bases from J, the gap between germline ends came to 10 bases. The CDR3 runs 13 residues. In germline, CDR1 is LNHDA, CDR2 SQIVND (reference sequence). CDR3 DNA: TGTGCCAGTAGTATAGCCCCCCCGAGCGAGCAGTACTTC. This codes for CASSIAPPSEQYF.

The chain couples TRBV19 to TRBJ2-7; 9 bases are a match to TRBD1. The CDR3 has 15 residues. Trimming at V came to 5 bases and at J to 4 bases, leaving 9 bases not matched to a gene. Germline assignment: CDR1 LNHDA and CDR2 SQIVND (reference sequence). CDR3: CASSLWTGVRYEQYF. For the CDR3, the DNA is TGTGCCAGTAGTCTCTGGACAGGGGTGCGGTACGAGCAGTACTTC.

DNA for the CDR3: TGTGCCAGCAGTTCCGGACGGGTGGGCGGAATCCGAGCAGGTGGCTACACCTTC. This gives the protein CASSSGRVGGIRAGGYTF. The chain joins TRBV28 to TRBJ1-2; D unclear. Trimming pared 4 bases from V and 7 bases from J, leaving 28 bases between. This CDR3 contains 18 residues. CDR1 MDHEN and CDR2 SYDVKM come from the germline V gene.

This clone was seen once. This chain connects TRBV27 to TRBJ2-3; 10 bases align to TRBD1. V lost 6 bases, J lost 0 bases, and 6 bases stayed unmatched. Germline CDR1 reads MNHEY; CDR2 reads SMNVEV (reference sequence). CDR3 size: 16 residues. CDR3 bases: TGTGCCAGCAGGGGGGGACAGGGGTCTAGCACAGATACGCAGTATTTT. Protein: CASRGGQGSSTDTQYF.

The chain is built from TRBV7-3 and TRBJ2-7; 8 bases match TRBD2. The germline gives CDR1 SGHTA, CDR2 FQGTGA. Losses at the gene ends were 3 bases for V and 2 bases for J; bases not matched to a gene: 3. This CDR3 has 14 residues. The CDR3 loop reads CASSLDSGAYEQYF. As DNA, the CDR3 is TGTGCCAGCAGCTTGGATAGCGGGGCCTACGAGCAGTACTTC. The full variable domain, completed using reference TRBV7-3 and TRBJ2-7, is GAGVSQTPSNKVTEKGKYVELRCDPISGHTALYWYRQSLGQGPEFLIYFQGTGAADDSGLPNDRFFAVRPEGSVSTLKIQRTERGDSAVYLCASSLDSGAYEQYFGPGTRLTVT.

V is TRBV6-5 and J is TRBJ2-3, with 8 bases aligning to TRBD2. The V gene's germline CDR1 is MNHEY and CDR2 SVGAGI. The CDR3 covers 12 residues. Unmatched junction bases numbered 8, after V lost 6 bases and J lost 12 bases. Here the CDR3 DNA reads TGTGCCAGCAGCCCGGGGGGGGGCAGTCAGTATTTT. This encodes CASSPGGGSQYF.

V is TRBV9 and J is TRBJ2-5, with 7 positions matching TRBD2. Germline assignment: CDR1 SGDLS and CDR2 YYNGEE. The CDR3 is 15 residues long. V was clipped by 0 bases and J by 4 bases; unmatched bases: 6. CDR3 in amino acids: CASSVVGGRGETQYF. In DNA form, the CDR3 reads TGTGCCAGCAGCGTAGTGGGCGGGAGAGGAGAGACCCAGTACTTC.

The CDR3 spells CASSQELQGYSNQPQHF. Here the CDR3 DNA reads TGCGCCAGCAGCCAGGAACTACAGGGATATAGCAATCAGCCCCAGCATTTT. V and J are TRBV4-3 and TRBJ1-5; TRBD1 might be the D (6 bases). This CDR3 is built from 17 residues. V was clipped by 3 bases and J by 0 bases, with 15 bases between them. The germline V gene has CDR1 LGHNA and CDR2 YSLEER.

This rearrangement joins TRBV18 to TRBJ2-2; D is unclear. This CDR3 is 12 amino acids long. Trimming took off 5 bases at V and 6 bases at J, with 7 bases between the two ends. Germline loops: CDR1 KGHSH, CDR2 LQKENI. The CDR3 loop reads CASSIDSGELFF. The CDR3 bases are TGTGCCAGCTCAATCGACTCCGGGGAGCTGTTTTTT.

The rearrangement joins TRBV6-1 to TRBJ1-1; D is ambiguous. Germline V gene lookup returns CDR1 MNHNS and CDR2 SASEGT. This CDR3 comprises 11 residues. V lost 8 bases and J 3 bases, leaving 7 bases between the germline ends. The CDR3 loop reads CASGRYTEAFF. The CDR3 DNA follows: TGTGCCAGCGGCCGGTACACTGAAGCTTTCTTT.

The J gene is TRBJ1-1, the V gene TRBV6-5; TRBD1 aligns across 7 bases. V shed 5 bases, J shed 0 bases, and the junction held 3 bases outside the gene matches. Germline V lookup: CDR1 MNHEY, CDR2 SVGAGI. This CDR3 has 14 residues. CDR3: CASSKGQMNTEAFF. Here the CDR3 DNA reads TGTGCCAGCAGTAAGGGACAGATGAACACTGAAGCTTTCTTT.

This clone has just one count. The rearrangement links TRBV10-3 to TRBJ2-3; perhaps TRBD1 as D (5 bases). Germline V CDR1 and CDR2: ENHRY, SYGVKD. V lost 1 base and J 6 bases, leaving 14 bases between the germline ends. The CDR3 totals 15 residues. The CDR3 protein is CAISEFLRGLDTQYF. For the CDR3, the DNA is TGTGCCATCAGTGAGTTTTTAAGGGGCTTGGATACGCAGTATTTT.

The CDR3 DNA follows: TGCGCCAGCAGCTTGGCCGGCCGCGAGCAGTACTTC. Its translation is CASSLAGREQYF. The chain recombines TRBV5-1 with TRBJ2-7; no definite D call. Germline assignment: CDR1 SGHRS and CDR2 YFSETQ. The CDR3 extends over 12 amino acids. The V end lost 0 bases, the J end lost 6 bases, and 7 bases lay between the germline ends. Supplemented by reference TRBV5-1 and TRBJ2-7, the full variable domain reads KAGVTQTPRYLIKTRGQQVTLSCSPISGHRSVSWYQQTPGQGLQFLFEYFSETQRNKGNFPGRFSGRQFSNSRSEMNVSTLELGDSALYLCASSLAGREQYFGPGTRLTVT.

This clone showed up just a few times. This chain joins TRBV20-1 and TRBJ2-1; either TRBD1 or TRBD2 may supply D (5 bases each). The ends were cut back, 2 bases at V and 16 bases at J, with 15 bases in the middle. The CDR3 length is 11 residues. CDR1 DFQATT and CDR2 SNEGSKA come from the germline V gene (reference sequence). The CDR3 here is CSARTGTNNFF. CDR3 DNA sequence: TGCAGTGCTAGAACCGGGACCAACAATTTCTTC.

The V gene is TRBV5-1, the J gene TRBJ1-4; possible D gene TRBD1, 5 bases. There are 17 residues in the CDR3. Germline loops: CDR1 SGHRS, CDR2 YFSETQ. The V and J ends lost 4 bases and 0 bases respectively, with 16 bases between them. CDR3 DNA: TGCGCCAGCAGCCGGGGGGATCGTTCGGCAACTAATGAAAAACTGTTTTTT. It codes for CASSRGDRSATNEKLFF. Variable domain in full (rest from reference TRBV5-1 and TRBJ1-4): KAGVTQTPRYLIKTRGQQVTLSCSPISGHRSVSWYQQTPGQGLQFLFEYFSETQRNKGNFPGRFSGRQFSNSRSEMNVSTLELGDSALYLCASSRGDRSATNEKLFFGSGTQLSVL.

The chain recombines TRBV28 with TRBJ1-5; a possible D gene is TRBD1 (5 bases). The CDR3 runs 17 residues. Germline V CDR1 and CDR2: MDHEN, SYDVKM. V was clipped by 2 bases and J by 1 base, with 15 bases between them. The CDR3 sequence is CASSLKSGGVSNQPQHF. The DNA of the CDR3 is TGTGCCAGCAGTTTAAAGAGTGGGGGGGTCAGCAATCAGCCCCAGCATTTT.

The chain links TRBV2 to TRBJ2-5; D gene unclear. Deletions cut 3 bases from V and 2 bases from J, with 10 bases between. Germline CDR1 and CDR2: SNHLY and FYNNEI. The CDR3 has 14 amino acids. CDR3 loop: CASSDLPEQETQYF. In nucleotides, the CDR3 is TGTGCCAGCAGTGATTTGCCGGAACAAGAGACCCAGTACTTC.

The chain joins TRBV7-9 to TRBJ1-2; D is perhaps TRBD1 (5 bases). CDR3 length equals 15 residues. Trimming cost V 5 bases and J 1 base, with 14 bases left between them. Germline V gives CDR1 SEHNR, CDR2 FQNEAQ (reference sequence). CDR3 loop: CASSPRDRNNYGYTF. DNA of the CDR3: TGTGCCAGCAGCCCCCGTGACAGAAATAACTATGGCTACACCTTC.

The gene calls are TRBV5-1 and TRBJ1-1; D might be TRBD1 (6 bases). The CDR3 length is 14 residues. Looked up from germline, CDR1 is SGHRS and CDR2 is YFSETQ. Trimming removed 2 bases from V and 1 base from J, with 9 bases in between. The CDR3 here is CASSFRDTNTEAFF. The CDR3 DNA follows: TGCGCCAGCAGCTTTAGGGACACGAACACTGAAGCTTTCTTT.

The CDR3 spells CASSAGPLGGNEQFF. Written as DNA, the CDR3 is TGTGCCAGCAGTGCGGGGCCGTTAGGGGGTAATGAGCAGTTCTTC. The V and J genes are TRBV6-1 and TRBJ2-1, with D tentatively TRBD1 (6 bases). Germline CDR1 and CDR2: MNHNS and SASEGT. The CDR3 is made up of 15 amino acids. V lost 4 bases to trimming and J lost 7 bases, with 17 bases between them.

The V call is TRBV6-1, the J call TRBJ2-7; 8 nucleotides agree with TRBD1. V gave up 6 bases and J gave up 3 bases; unmatched junction bases: 7. Germline V lookup: CDR1 MNHNS, CDR2 SASEGT. The CDR3 runs to 14 residues. The CDR3 DNA sequence: TGTGCCAGCAGCGTTAGGACAGGGTTCTACGAGCAGTACTTC. Protein: CASSVRTGFYEQYF.

With respect to this clone: Because the CDR3's place on the DNA is in doubt, the DNA is left out and the CDR3 is given as listed by TCRdb. This chain links TRBV21-1 with TRBJ2-6. TRBV21-1 is shown as a pseudogene. Including both end residues, the CDR3 is 16 amino acids long. The CDR3 loop reads CASSPHWGTGANVLTF.

The chain is built from TRBV11-1 and TRBJ1-6; D not resolved. The CDR3 spans 12 residues. The V gene's germline CDR1 is SGHAT and CDR2 FQDESV (reference sequence). Trimming took 1 base from V and 10 from J, leaving 5 bases between them. CDR3 nucleotides: TGTGCCAGCAGCTTAGGGGCGTCACCCCTCCACTTT. This translates into CASSLGASPLHF. Full variable domain (missing parts from reference TRBV11-1 and TRBJ1-6): EAEVAQSPRYKITEKSQAVAFWCDPISGHATLYWYRQILGQGPELLVQFQDESVVDDSQLPKDRFSAERLKGVDSTLKIQPAELGDSAMYLCASSLGASPLHFGNGTRLTVT.

The chain combines TRBV28 with TRBJ1-1, with D unclear. The CDR3 is 11 amino acids. CDR1 is MDHEN and CDR2 is SYDVKM in the germline V gene. V lost 6 bases to trimming and J lost 6 bases, with 8 bases between them. CDR3: CASSHESEAFF. CDR3 in DNA: TGTGCCAGCAGCCATGAATCTGAAGCTTTCTTT. The full variable domain, in which reference TRBV28 and TRBJ1-1 provide the parts outside the CDR3, is DVKVTQSSRYLVKRTGEKVFLECVQDMDHENMFWYRQDPGLGLRLIYFSYDVKMKEKGDIPEGYSVSREKKERFSLILESASTNQTSMYLCASSHESEAFFGQGTRLTVV.

This sequence joins TRBV11-2 and TRBJ2-2, with a possible D match to TRBD1 (6 bases). CDR1 is SGHAT, CDR2 FQNNGV, per germline. V lost 7 bases, J lost 4 bases, and 10 bases lay in between. This CDR3 is 13 amino acids long. Written as DNA, the CDR3 is TGTGCCAGCACCCAAGGGGGCACCGGGGAGCTGTTTTTT. It encodes CASTQGGTGELFF.

Only one count was recorded for this clone. The chain combines TRBV4-3 with TRBJ1-2; 11 nucleotides line up with TRBD1. Looked up from germline, CDR1 is LGHNA and CDR2 is YSLEER. This CDR3 contains 16 residues. The J segment lost 8 bases and the V segment lost 4 bases, leaving 12 bases of the junction unmatched. CDR3 DNA sequence: TGCGCCAGCAGCCGGCGCCCGGGACAGGGGGGAAGAGGCTACACCTTC. Its protein is CASSRRPGQGGRGYTF.